This TCR beta chain was sequenced for a study of beta chain features in type 1 diabetes. The wider study: Patients shared similar age, gender and cell yields with healthy donors.

The V gene's germline CDR1 is MNHEY and CDR2 SVGAGI. CDR3 length: 13 amino acids. The ends were cut back, 5 bases at V and 7 bases at J, with 12 bases in the middle. The isolated RNA, all of it, was reverse transcribed, so expressed TCRB transcripts were what got sequenced. Profiled with immunoSEQ multiplex PCR; TCRdb holds only in-frame clones, not every one. This sample has 200,000 to 250,000 clones, with about 10% found just once. The sample holds a few counts of this clone. CD45RO/CCR7/CD25/CD127/CD95/CD27 staining was used to isolate CD4+ naive, central memory, regulatory and stem cell-like memory cells by sorting. Purities over 95% were achieved in all sorted populations.

The chain has TRBV6-5 and TRBJ1-5, with a possible D match to TRBD1 (6 bases). The clonotype originates from a young woman in good health. Sequencing was done on a sample of naive CD4+ T cells from blood. The CDR3: CASSDRTNQPQHF. CDR3 DNA: TGTGCCAGCAGTGACAGGACCAACCAGCCCCAGCATTTT.